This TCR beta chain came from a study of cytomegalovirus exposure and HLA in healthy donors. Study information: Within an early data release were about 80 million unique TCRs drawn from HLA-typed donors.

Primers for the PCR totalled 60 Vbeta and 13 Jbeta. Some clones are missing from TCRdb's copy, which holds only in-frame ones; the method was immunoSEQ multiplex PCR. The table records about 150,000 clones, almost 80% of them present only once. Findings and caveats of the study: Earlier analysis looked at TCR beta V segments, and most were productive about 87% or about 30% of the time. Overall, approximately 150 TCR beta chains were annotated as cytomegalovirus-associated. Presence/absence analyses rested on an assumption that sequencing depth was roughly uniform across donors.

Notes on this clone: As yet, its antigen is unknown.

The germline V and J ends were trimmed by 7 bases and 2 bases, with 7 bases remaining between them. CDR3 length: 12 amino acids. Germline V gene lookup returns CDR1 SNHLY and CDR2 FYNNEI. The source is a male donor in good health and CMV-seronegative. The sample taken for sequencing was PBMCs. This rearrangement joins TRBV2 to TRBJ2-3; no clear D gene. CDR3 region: CASNLATDTQYF. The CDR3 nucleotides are TGTGCCAGCAACCTGGCCACAGATACGCAGTATTTT.